The clone carrying this T cell receptor (beta chain) was recorded many times. TCRdb itself ran the 5' RACE reads through MiXCR, one entry per CDR3 protein. Among 400,000 to 450,000 distinct CDR3 sequences listed, roughly a sixth were seen once. This CDR3 region has 12 residues. Trimming took off 5 bases at V and 3 bases at J, with 7 bases between the two ends. The germline V gene has CDR1 MNHEY and CDR2 SVGEGT. The sample is drawn from a study of T cells after yellow fever vaccination. This TCR came from a young man who received the YFV17D yellow fever vaccine. Material: PBMCs, obtained before the yellow fever booster vaccination. The chain recombines TRBV6-2 or TRBV6-3 with TRBJ2-5, with D hard to call. The CDR3 coding sequence is TGTGCCAGCAGTCCAACGGAAGAGACCCAGTACTTC. Translated, it gives CASSPTEETQYF.